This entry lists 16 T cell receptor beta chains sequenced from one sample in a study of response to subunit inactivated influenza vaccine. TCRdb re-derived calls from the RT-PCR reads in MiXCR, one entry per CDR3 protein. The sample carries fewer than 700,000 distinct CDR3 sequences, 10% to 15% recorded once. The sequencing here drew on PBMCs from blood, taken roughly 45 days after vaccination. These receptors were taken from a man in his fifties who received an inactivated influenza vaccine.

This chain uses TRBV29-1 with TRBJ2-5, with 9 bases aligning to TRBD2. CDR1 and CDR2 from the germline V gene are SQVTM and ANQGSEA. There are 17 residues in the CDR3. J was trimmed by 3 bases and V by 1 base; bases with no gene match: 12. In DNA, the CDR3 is TGCAGCGTTGAAGGCGGGAGGGCTTATAGTGCGAAAGAGACCCAGTACTTC. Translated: CSVEGGRAYSAKETQYF.

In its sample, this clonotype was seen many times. The CDR3 protein is CATSGNRVNEQFF. CDR3 nucleotide sequence: TGTGCCACCAGCGGGAACAGGGTCAATGAGCAGTTCTTC. The rearrangement joins TRBV15 to TRBJ2-1; tentative D call: TRBD1 (6 bases). Deletions cut 5 bases from V and 6 bases from J, with 11 bases between. Germline CDR1 LNHNV, CDR2 YYDKDF (reference sequence). This CDR3 comprises 13 residues.

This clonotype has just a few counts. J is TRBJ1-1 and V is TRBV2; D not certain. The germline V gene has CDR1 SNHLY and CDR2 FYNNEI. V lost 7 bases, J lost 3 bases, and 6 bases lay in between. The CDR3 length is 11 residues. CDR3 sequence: CASKIDTEAFF. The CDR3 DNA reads TGTGCCAGCAAGATAGACACTGAAGCTTTCTTT.

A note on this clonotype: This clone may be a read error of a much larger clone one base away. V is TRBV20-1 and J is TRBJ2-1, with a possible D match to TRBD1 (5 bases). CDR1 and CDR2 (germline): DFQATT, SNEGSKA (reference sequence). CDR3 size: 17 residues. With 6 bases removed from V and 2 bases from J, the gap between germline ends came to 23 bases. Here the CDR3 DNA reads TGCAGTGCACATCCTCCTATACAGGTGAGGACCTACAATGAGCAGTTCTTC. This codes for CSAHPPIQVRTYNEQFF.

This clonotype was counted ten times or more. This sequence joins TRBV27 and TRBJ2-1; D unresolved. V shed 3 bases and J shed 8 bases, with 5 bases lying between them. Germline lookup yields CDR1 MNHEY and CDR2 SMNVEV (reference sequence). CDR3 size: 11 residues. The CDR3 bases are TGTGCCAGCAGTTTGCAAGATGAGCAGTTCTTC. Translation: CASSLQDEQFF.

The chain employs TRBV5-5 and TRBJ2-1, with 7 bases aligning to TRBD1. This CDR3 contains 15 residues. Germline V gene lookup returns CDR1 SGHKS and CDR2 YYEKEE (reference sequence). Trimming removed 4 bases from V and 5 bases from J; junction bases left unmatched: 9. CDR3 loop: CASSIRQGRDNEQFF. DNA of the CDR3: TGTGCCAGCAGCATTAGACAGGGAAGAGACAATGAGCAGTTCTTC. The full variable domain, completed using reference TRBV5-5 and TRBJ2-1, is DAGVTQSPTHLIKTRGQQVTLRCSPISGHKSVSWYQQVLGQGPQFIFQYYEKEERGRGNFPDRFSARQFPNYSSELNVNALLLGDSALYLCASSIRQGRDNEQFFGPGTRLTVL.

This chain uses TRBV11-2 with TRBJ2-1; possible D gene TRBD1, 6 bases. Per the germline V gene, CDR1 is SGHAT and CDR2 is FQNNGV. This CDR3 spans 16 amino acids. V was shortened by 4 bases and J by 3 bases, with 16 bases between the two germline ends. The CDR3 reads CASSSRGASGYNEQFF. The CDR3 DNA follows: TGTGCCAGCAGCTCCAGGGGCGCGTCCGGCTACAATGAGCAGTTCTTC. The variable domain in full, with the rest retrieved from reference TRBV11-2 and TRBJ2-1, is EAGVAQSPRYKIIEKRQSVAFWCNPISGHATLYWYQQILGQGPKLLIQFQNNGVVDDSQLPKDRFSAERLKGVDSTLKIQPAKLEDSAVYLCASSSRGASGYNEQFFGPGTRLTVL.

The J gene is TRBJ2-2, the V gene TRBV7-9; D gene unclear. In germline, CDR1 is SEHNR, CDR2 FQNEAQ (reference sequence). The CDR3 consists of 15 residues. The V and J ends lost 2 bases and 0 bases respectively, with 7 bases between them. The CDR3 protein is CASSLLGTNTGELFF. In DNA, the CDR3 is TGTGCCAGCAGCTTATTAGGGACGAACACCGGGGAGCTGTTTTTT.

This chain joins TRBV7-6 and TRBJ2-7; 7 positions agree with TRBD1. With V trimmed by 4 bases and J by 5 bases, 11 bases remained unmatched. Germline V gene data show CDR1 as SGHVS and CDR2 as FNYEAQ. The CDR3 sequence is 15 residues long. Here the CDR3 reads CASSSPTGWSHEQYF. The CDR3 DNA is TGTGCCAGCAGCTCACCGACAGGGTGGTCACACGAGCAGTACTTC.

CDR3 sequence reads: CSVLTGNNQPQHF. In nucleotides, the CDR3 is TGCAGCGTCCTGACAGGTAACAATCAGCCCCAGCATTTT. The V gene is TRBV29-1, the J gene TRBJ1-5, with a weak D call TRBD1 (6 bases). CDR3 size: 13 residues. CDR1 SQVTM and CDR2 ANQGSEA come from the germline V gene. Deletions cut 6 bases from V and 3 bases from J, with 12 bases between.

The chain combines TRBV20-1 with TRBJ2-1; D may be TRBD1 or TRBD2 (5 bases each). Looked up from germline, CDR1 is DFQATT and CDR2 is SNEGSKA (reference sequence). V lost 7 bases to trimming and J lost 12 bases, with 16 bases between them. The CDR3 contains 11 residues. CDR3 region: CSVPGPYWQFF. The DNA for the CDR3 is TGCAGTGTTCCGGGACCCTACTGGCAGTTCTTC.

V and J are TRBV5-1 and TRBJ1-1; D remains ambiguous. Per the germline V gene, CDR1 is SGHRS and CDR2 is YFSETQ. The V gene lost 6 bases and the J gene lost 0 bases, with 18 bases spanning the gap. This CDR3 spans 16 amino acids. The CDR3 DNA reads TGCGCCAGCAAAAGTGCCCGGGGTTTCATGAACACTGAAGCTTTCTTT. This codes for CASKSARGFMNTEAFF.

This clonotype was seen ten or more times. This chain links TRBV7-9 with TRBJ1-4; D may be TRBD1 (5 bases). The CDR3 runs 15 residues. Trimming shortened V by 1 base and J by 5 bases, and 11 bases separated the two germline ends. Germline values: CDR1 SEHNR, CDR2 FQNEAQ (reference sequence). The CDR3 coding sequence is TGTGCCAGCAGCTTAGTGACCAGGGTGAATGAAAAACTGTTTTTT. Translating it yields CASSLVTRVNEKLFF.

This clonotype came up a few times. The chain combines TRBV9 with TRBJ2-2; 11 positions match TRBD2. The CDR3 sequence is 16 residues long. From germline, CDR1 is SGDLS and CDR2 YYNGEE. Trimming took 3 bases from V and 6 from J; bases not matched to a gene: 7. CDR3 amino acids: CASSGTSGSLSGELFF. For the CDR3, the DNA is TGTGCCAGCAGCGGCACTAGCGGGAGTTTATCCGGGGAGCTGTTTTTT.

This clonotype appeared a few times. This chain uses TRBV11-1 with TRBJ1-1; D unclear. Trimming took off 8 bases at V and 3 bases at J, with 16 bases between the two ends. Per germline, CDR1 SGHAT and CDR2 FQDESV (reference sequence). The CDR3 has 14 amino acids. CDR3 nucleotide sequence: TGTGCCAGCCGCGGCAGCCTAATCCACACTGAAGCTTTCTTT. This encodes CASRGSLIHTEAFF.

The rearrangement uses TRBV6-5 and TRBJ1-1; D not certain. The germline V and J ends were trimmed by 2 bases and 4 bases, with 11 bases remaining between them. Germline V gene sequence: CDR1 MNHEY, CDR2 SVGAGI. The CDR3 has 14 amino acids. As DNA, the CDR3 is TGTGCCAGCAGTTACAACCTGGTGGGCACTGAAGCTTTCTTT. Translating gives CASSYNLVGTEAFF.